A single sample is the source of the 32 T cell receptor beta chains below, sequenced in a study of T cells expressing NK-cell markers. TCRdb reprocessed the 5' RACE reads and keeps a single row for each CDR3 protein, giving no DNA. This table lists over 150,000 distinct CDR3 sequences. The material sequenced was blood T cells: a sorted CD56 or NKG2C T cell subset, CD4+ or CD8+ T cells, or bulk PBMC T cells (not recorded which). The receptors derive from a woman in her forties or fifties in good health.

The V call is TRBV5-6, the J call TRBJ2-5; there is no DNA to check the TCRdb D call of TRBD1. Germline V gives CDR1 SGHDT, CDR2 YYEEEE. The CDR3 is 13 residues long. This CDR3 reads CASSFTGEETQYF.

The chain combines TRBV6-5 with TRBJ2-1; as DNA is missing, the TRBD1 call by TCRdb cannot be tested. The CDR3 is made up of 14 amino acids. The germline V gene has CDR1 MNHEY and CDR2 SVGAGI. This chain's CDR3 is CASQPLQGGNEQFF.

V usage is TRBV9 and J usage is TRBJ1-2; TCRdb picks TRBD1, but there is no DNA to check that call. Germline CDR1 reads SGDLS; CDR2 reads YYNGEE. CDR3 length equals 16 residues. The chain's CDR3 is CASSASGTVDVYGYTF.

The rearrangement links TRBV5-1 to TRBJ2-1; TCRdb proposes TRBD2, but this gene call is untestable without DNA. Per the germline V gene, CDR1 is SGHRS and CDR2 is YFSETQ. The CDR3 has 18 amino acids. The CDR3 spells CASSLAQGLAGGHNEQFF.

The V gene is TRBV7-9, the J gene TRBJ2-1; TCRdb's D call, TRBD2, is unchecked because there is no DNA. Germline V gives CDR1 SEHNR, CDR2 FQNEAQ (reference sequence). The CDR3 extends over 16 amino acids. The CDR3: CASSLGTSGRYNEQFF.

The V and J genes are TRBV6-2 or TRBV6-3 and TRBJ2-2; the TCRdb D gene call, TRBD2, has no DNA to confirm it. This CDR3 spans 18 amino acids. Germline CDR1 MNHEY, CDR2 SVGEGT. This CDR3 is CASSYTKLAGDVSGELFF.

The chain has TRBV12-3 or TRBV12-4 and TRBJ2-2. The CDR3 runs to 13 residues. This CDR3 reads CAGTGTGTGELFF.

The chain recombines TRBV9 with TRBJ2-5. Germline V gives CDR1 SGDLS, CDR2 YYNGEE. This CDR3 contains 14 residues. CDR3 loop: CASSVGSSDETQYF.

The gene calls are TRBV21-1 and TRBJ2-5. TRBV21-1 is annotated as a pseudogene. This CDR3 is built from 15 residues. CDR3 in amino acids: CASRFAVSEQGTQYF.

This sequence joins TRBV29-1 and TRBJ1-2; the TRBD1 assignment by TCRdb is unverifiable without DNA. The CDR3 extends over 13 amino acids. The germline V gene encodes CDR1 SQVTM and CDR2 ANQGSEA. CDR3 protein: CSVDRGSSYGYTF. The full variable domain, its missing parts supplied by reference TRBV29-1 and TRBJ1-2, is SAVISQKPSRDICQRGTSLTIQCQVDSQVTMMFWYRQQPGQSLTLIATANQGSEATYESGFVIDKFPISRPNLTFSTLTVSNMSPEDSSIYLCSVDRGSSYGYTFGSGTRLTVV.

CDR3 in amino acids: CASSQAQGRREKLFF. The rearrangement joins TRBV4-1 to TRBJ1-4; TCRdb returns TRBD1, unconfirmable since there is no DNA. Germline V gives CDR1 MGHRA, CDR2 YSYEKL. The CDR3 consists of 15 residues.

This chain joins TRBV11-3 and TRBJ2-1; the D call of TRBD1 rests on TCRdb alone, since no DNA is present to check it. The CDR3 is 18 amino acids. CDR1 is SGHNT, CDR2 YENEEA, per germline. The CDR3 reads CASSAPGGDKEGNREQFF.

The chain uses TRBV4-1 and TRBJ1-2; the TCRdb call, TRBD1, lacks DNA for checking. The CDR3 totals 14 residues. The germline gives CDR1 MGHRA, CDR2 YSYEKL. This chain's CDR3 is CASSQGGGYYGYTF.

The chain recombines TRBV5-1 with TRBJ2-1; as DNA is missing, the TRBD1 call by TCRdb cannot be tested. The CDR3 extends over 15 amino acids. Germline CDR1 SGHRS, CDR2 YFSETQ. The CDR3: CASSLVQGIYNEQFF.

The chain couples TRBV7-8 to TRBJ2-3; without DNA, the TCRdb call of TRBD2 cannot be checked. The germline V gene has CDR1 SGHVS and CDR2 FQNEAQ. The CDR3 covers 15 residues. CDR3 loop: CASSLVVASGDTQYF.

V usage is TRBV7-9 and J usage is TRBJ1-5; checking the TCRdb D call of TRBD1 is not possible without DNA. The CDR3 is made up of 15 amino acids. The germline V gene has CDR1 SEHNR and CDR2 FQNEAQ (reference sequence). The CDR3: CASSSEGVGVQPQHF. Drawing the rest from reference TRBV7-9 and TRBJ1-5, the complete variable domain is DTGVSQNPRHKITKRGQNVTFRCDPISEHNRLYWYRQTLGQGPEFLTYFQNEAQLEKSRLLSDRFSAERPKGSFSTLEIQRTEQGDSAMYLCASSSEGVGVQPQHFGDGTRLSIL.

This chain links TRBV7-6 with TRBJ2-1; the TRBD2 assignment by TCRdb is unverifiable without DNA. The length of the CDR3 is 15 residues. Germline V gene data show CDR1 as SGHVS and CDR2 as FNYEAQ. The chain's CDR3 is CASSHTPSGGNEQFF.

This chain links TRBV12-3 or TRBV12-4 with TRBJ2-5; TCRdb picks TRBD2, but there is no DNA to check that call. The CDR3 extends over 13 amino acids. The CDR3 sequence is CASTSPGLETQYF.

This chain uses TRBV19 with TRBJ1-3; checking the TCRdb D call of TRBD1 is not possible without DNA. This CDR3 has 15 amino acids. The V gene's germline CDR1 is LNHDA and CDR2 SQIVND (reference sequence). CDR3: CASSIAGYGGNTIYF.

The chain couples TRBV19 to TRBJ2-7. The CDR3 spans 12 residues. Germline V gene sequence: CDR1 LNHDA, CDR2 SQIVND (reference sequence). CDR3 loop: CASSSDLYEQYF.

The rearrangement uses TRBV28 and TRBJ2-2; absent DNA, TCRdb's TRBD1 call cannot be checked. This CDR3 is 15 amino acids long. The germline V gene encodes CDR1 MDHEN and CDR2 SYDVKM. CDR3 sequence reads: CASSIDRAGSGELFF.

The V gene is TRBV12-3 or TRBV12-4, the J gene TRBJ2-1; TCRdb's D call, TRBD1, is unchecked because there is no DNA. This CDR3 region has 14 residues. The chain's CDR3 is CASKPLNPAISKFF.

The gene calls are TRBV18 and TRBJ2-1; absent DNA, TCRdb's TRBD2 call cannot be checked. CDR1 and CDR2 from the germline V gene are KGHSH and LQKENI. CDR3 size: 15 residues. This chain's CDR3 is CASSPPFTRETEQFF. The variable domain in full, completed from reference TRBV18 and TRBJ2-1, reads NAGVMQNPRHLVRRRGQEARLRCSPMKGHSHVYWYRQLPEEGLKFMVYLQKENIIDESGMPKERFSAEFPKEGPSILRIQQVVRGDSAAYFCASSPPFTRETEQFFGPGTRLTVL.

The chain links TRBV29-1 to TRBJ2-1; the D gene TCRdb calls, TRBD2, cannot be checked with no DNA. From germline, CDR1 is SQVTM and CDR2 ANQGSEA. The CDR3 has 14 residues. The CDR3: CSVDYPEGYNEQFF.

The V and J genes are TRBV28 and TRBJ1-5; TCRdb calls TRBD1, which cannot be checked without DNA. This CDR3 is 17 amino acids long. CDR1 MDHEN and CDR2 SYDVKM come from the germline V gene. CDR3 sequence reads: CASSPTRQGKGNQPQHF.

This rearrangement joins TRBV27 to TRBJ2-7; TCRdb's assignment of TRBD1 cannot be checked, as there is no DNA. CDR3 size: 13 residues. Germline V lookup: CDR1 MNHEY, CDR2 SMNVEV (reference sequence). CDR3 residues: CASTVGGPYEQYF.

The chain is built from TRBV5-4 and TRBJ2-1; TCRdb calls TRBD2, which cannot be checked without DNA. Germline CDR1 is SGHNT and CDR2 is YYREEE (reference sequence). The CDR3 has 16 amino acids. CDR3 loop: CASSSGLAGANNEQFF.

This sequence joins TRBV2 and TRBJ1-1; as DNA is missing, the TRBD1 call by TCRdb cannot be tested. Germline CDR1 is SNHLY and CDR2 is FYNNEI. The CDR3 covers 13 residues. This CDR3 is CASDSSSNTEAFF.

V and J are TRBV11-1 and TRBJ2-7; without DNA, the TCRdb call of TRBD1 cannot be checked. Germline values: CDR1 SGHAT, CDR2 FQDESV (reference sequence). The CDR3 extends over 12 amino acids. The CDR3 loop is CASGPGFYEQYF.

V is TRBV24-1 and J is TRBJ2-1; absent DNA, TCRdb's TRBD2 call cannot be checked. The CDR3 has 15 residues. Germline V CDR1 and CDR2: KGHDR, SFDVKD. The chain's CDR3 is CATGSGRAAYNEQFF.

This sequence joins TRBV6-1 and TRBJ2-7; absent DNA, TCRdb's TRBD2 call cannot be checked. The CDR3 sequence is 15 residues long. Germline V gene lookup returns CDR1 MNHNS and CDR2 SASEGT. The CDR3: CASSESGLAGAEQYF.

The chain joins TRBV5-1 to TRBJ2-6; the D call of TRBD1 rests on TCRdb alone, since no DNA is present to check it. Germline lookup yields CDR1 SGHRS and CDR2 YFSETQ. The CDR3 sequence is 18 residues long. The CDR3 sequence is CASSLGDRELPGANVLTF.